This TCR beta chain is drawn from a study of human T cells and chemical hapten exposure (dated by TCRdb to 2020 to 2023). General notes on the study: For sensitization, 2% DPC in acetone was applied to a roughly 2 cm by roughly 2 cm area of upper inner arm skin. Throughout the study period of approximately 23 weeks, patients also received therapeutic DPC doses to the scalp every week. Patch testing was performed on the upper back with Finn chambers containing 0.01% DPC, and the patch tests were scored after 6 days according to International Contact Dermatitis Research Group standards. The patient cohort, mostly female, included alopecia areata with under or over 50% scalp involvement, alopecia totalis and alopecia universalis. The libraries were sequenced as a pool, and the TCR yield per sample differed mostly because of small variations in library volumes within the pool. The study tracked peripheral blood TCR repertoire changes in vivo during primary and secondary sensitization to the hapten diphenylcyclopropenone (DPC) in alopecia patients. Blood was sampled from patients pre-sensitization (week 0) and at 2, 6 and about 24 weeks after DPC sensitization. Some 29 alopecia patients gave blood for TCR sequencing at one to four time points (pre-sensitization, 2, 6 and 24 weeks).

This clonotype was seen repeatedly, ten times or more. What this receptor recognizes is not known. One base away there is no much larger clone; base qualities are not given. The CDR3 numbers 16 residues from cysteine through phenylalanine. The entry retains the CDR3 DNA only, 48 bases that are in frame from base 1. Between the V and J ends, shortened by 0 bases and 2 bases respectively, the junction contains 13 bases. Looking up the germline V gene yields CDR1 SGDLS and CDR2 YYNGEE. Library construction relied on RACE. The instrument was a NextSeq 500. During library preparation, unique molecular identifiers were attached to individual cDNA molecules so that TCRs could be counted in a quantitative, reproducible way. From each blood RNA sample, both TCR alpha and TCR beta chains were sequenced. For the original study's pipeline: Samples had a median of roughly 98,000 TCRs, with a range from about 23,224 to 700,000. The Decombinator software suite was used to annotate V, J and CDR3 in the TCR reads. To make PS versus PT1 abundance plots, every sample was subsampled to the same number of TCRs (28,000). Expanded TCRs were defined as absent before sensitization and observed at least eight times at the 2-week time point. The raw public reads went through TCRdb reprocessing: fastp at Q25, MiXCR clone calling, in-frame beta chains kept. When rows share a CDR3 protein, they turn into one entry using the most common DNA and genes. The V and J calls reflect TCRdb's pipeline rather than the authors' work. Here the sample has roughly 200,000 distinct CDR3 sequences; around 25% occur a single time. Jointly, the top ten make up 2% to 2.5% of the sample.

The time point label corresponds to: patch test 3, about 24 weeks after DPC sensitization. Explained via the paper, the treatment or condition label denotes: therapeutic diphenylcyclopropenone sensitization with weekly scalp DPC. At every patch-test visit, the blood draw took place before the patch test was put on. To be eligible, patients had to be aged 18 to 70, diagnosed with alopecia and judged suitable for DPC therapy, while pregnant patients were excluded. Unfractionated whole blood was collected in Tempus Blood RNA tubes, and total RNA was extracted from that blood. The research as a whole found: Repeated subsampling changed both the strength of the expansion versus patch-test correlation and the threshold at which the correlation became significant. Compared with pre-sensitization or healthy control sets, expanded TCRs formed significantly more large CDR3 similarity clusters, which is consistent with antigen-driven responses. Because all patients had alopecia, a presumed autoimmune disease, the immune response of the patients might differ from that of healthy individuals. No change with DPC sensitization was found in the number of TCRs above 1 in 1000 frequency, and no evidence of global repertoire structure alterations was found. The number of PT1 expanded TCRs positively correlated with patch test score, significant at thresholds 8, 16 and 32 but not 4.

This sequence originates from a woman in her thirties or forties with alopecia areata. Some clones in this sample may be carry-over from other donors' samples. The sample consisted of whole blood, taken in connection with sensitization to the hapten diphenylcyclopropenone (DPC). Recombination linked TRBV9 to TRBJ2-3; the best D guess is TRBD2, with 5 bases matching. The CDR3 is CASSVGGSDYTDTQYF. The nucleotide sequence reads TGTGCCAGCAGCGTAGGAGGTAGCGATTACACAGATACGCAGTATTTT.